The following is a T cell receptor (beta chain) sequence with its context. Survey-level TCR beta sequencing used the immunoSEQ assay. Profiled with immunoSEQ multiplex PCR; TCRdb holds only in-frame clones, not every one. The sample carries about 50,000 clones, approximately 95% recorded once. Trimming removed 0 bases from V and 5 bases from J, with 13 bases in between. There are 16 residues in the CDR3. Looked up from germline, CDR1 is LGHNA and CDR2 is YSLEER. The TCR sequence derives from a man aged 35-49 years with rheumatoid arthritis. This chain uses TRBV4-3 with TRBJ2-2; D not resolved. Sequenced material: PBMCs. CDR3 protein: CASSQEVGPRTGELFF. DNA of the CDR3: TGCGCCAGCAGCCAAGAGGTCGGGCCAAGGACCGGGGAGCTGTTTTTT.